The table lists the clone carrying this TCR beta chain with a count of one. What it binds is unknown. The CDR3 runs to 16 residues. Germline V lookup: CDR1 ENHRY, CDR2 SYGVKD. J was trimmed by 0 bases and V by 4 bases; bases with no gene match: 9. The PCR contained 60 Vbeta and 13 Jbeta primers. This table comes from immunoSEQ multiplex PCR, and its TCRdb copy is limited to in-frame clones, with some not included. This sample has 200,000 to 250,000 clones, with around 86% found just once. The data belong to a study of cytomegalovirus exposure and HLA in healthy donors. Study findings and constraints: V- and J-gene trimming in TCR beta was tied to a missense DCLRE1C variant by an analysis performed later. Fewer N-insertions (relative to the roughly 720-donor mean) were reportedly seen in an Asian-associated ancestry cluster in a later analysis.

The receptor's source is a woman in her forties in good health and CMV-seronegative. This chain connects TRBV10-3 to TRBJ2-7; 7 nucleotides match TRBD1. The sequenced material came from PBMCs. CDR3 nucleotide sequence: TGTGCCATCAGTGGTCAGGGACAGAAGAGCTCCTACGAGCAGTACTTC. It is translated as CAISGQGQKSSYEQYF.